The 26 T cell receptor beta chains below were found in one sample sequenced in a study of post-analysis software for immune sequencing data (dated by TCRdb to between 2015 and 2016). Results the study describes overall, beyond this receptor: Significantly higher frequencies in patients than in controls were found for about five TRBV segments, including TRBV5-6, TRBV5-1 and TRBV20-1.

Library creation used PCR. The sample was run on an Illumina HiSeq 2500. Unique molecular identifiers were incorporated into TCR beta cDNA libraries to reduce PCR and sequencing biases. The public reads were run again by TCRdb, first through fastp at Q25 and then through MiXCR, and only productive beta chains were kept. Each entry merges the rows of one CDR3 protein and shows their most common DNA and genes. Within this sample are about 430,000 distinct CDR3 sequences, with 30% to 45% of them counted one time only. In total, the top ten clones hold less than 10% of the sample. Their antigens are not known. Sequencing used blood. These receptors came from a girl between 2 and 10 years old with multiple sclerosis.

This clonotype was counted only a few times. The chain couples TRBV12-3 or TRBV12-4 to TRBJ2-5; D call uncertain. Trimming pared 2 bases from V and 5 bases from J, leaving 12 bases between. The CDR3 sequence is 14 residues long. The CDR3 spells CASSLRPPQETQYF. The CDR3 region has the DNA TGTGCCAGCAGTTTAAGGCCCCCCCAGGAGACCCAGTACTTC.

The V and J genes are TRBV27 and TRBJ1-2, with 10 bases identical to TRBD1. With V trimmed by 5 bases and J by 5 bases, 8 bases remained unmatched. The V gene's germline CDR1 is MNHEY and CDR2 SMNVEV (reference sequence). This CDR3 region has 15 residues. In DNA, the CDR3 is TGTGCCAGCAGTCTAATCGGGACAGGGGTATATGGCTACACCTTC. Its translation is CASSLIGTGVYGYTF.

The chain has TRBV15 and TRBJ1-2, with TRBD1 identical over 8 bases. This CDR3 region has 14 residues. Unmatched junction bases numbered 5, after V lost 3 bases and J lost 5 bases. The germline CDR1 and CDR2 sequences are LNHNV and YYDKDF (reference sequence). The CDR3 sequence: CATSSPDRVYGYTF. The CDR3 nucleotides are TGTGCCACCAGCAGCCCGGACAGGGTTTATGGCTACACCTTC.

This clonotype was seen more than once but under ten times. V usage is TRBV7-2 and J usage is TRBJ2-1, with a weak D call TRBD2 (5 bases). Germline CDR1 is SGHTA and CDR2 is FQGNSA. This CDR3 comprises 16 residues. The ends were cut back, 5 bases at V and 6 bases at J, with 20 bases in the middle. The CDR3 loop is CASSPLGMFSSNEQFF. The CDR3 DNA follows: TGTGCCAGCAGCCCCCTCGGGATGTTCAGTAGCAATGAGCAGTTCTTC.

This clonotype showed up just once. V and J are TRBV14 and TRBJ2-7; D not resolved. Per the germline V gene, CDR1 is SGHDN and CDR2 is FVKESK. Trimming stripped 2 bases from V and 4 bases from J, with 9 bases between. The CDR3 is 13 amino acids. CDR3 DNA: TGTGCCAGCAGCCAACGAGGATATTACGAGCAGTACTTC. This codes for CASSQRGYYEQYF.

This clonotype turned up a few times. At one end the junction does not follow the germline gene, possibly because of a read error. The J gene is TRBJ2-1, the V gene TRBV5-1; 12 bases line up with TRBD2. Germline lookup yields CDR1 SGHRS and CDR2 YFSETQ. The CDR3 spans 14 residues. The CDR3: CASTLAGGYNKQFF. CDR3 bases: TGCGCCAGCACCCTAGCGGGGGGGTACAATAAGCAGTTCTTC.

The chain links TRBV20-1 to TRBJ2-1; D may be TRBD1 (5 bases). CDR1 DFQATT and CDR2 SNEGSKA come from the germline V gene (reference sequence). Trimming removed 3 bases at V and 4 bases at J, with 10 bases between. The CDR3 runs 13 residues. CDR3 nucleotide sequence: TGCAGTGCTAGGGCGACAGCGTACAATGAGCAGTTCTTC. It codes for CSARATAYNEQFF.

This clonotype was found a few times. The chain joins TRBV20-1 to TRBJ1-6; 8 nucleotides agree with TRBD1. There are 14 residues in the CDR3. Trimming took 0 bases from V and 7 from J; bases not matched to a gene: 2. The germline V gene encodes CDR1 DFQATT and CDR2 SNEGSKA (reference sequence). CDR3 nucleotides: TGCAGTGCTAGAGACTACAGGGGGAATTCACCCCTCCACTTT. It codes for CSARDYRGNSPLHF.

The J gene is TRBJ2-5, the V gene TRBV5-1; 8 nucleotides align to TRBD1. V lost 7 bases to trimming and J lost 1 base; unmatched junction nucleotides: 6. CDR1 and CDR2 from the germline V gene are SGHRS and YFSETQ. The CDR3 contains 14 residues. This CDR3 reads CASRTGNPQETQYF. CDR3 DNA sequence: TGCGCCAGCCGGACAGGGAATCCCCAAGAGACCCAGTACTTC. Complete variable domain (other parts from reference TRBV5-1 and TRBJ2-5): KAGVTQTPRYLIKTRGQQVTLSCSPISGHRSVSWYQQTPGQGLQFLFEYFSETQRNKGNFPGRFSGRQFSNSRSEMNVSTLELGDSALYLCASRTGNPQETQYFGPGTRLLVL.

The CDR3 region has the DNA TGTGCCAGCAGCGCGGGACTAGCGGGAGTTTGGAATGAGCAGTTCTTC. Translated, it gives CASSAGLAGVWNEQFF. The V gene is TRBV9, the J gene TRBJ2-1; TRBD2 aligns across 14 bases. The CDR3 length is 16 residues. Losses at the gene ends were 3 bases for V and 7 bases for J; bases not matched to a gene: 6. CDR1 is SGDLS, CDR2 YYNGEE, per germline.

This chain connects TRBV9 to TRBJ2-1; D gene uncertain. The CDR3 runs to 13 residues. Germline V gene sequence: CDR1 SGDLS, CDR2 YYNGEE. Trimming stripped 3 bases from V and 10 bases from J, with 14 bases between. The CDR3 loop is CASSDRLNREQFF. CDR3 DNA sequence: TGTGCCAGCAGCGATCGACTGAATCGGGAGCAGTTCTTC. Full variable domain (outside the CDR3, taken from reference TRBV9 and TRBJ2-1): DSGVTQTPKHLITATGQRVTLRCSPRSGDLSVYWYQQSLDQGLQFLIQYYNGEERAKGNILERFSAQQFPDLHSELNLSSLELGDSALYFCASSDRLNREQFFGPGTRLTVL.

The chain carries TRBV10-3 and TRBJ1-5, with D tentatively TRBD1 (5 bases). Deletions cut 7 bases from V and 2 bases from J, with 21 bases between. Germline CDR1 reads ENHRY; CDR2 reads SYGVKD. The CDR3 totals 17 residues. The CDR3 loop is CAIISPPWDGGNQPQHF. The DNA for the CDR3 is TGTGCCATCATAAGTCCCCCGTGGGACGGTGGCAATCAGCCCCAGCATTTT.

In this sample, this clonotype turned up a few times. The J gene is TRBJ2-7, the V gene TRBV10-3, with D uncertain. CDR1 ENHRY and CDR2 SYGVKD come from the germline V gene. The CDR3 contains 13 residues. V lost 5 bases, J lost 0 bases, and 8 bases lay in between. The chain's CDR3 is CAISPVPSYEQYF. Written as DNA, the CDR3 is TGTGCCATCAGTCCGGTTCCCTCCTACGAGCAGTACTTC.

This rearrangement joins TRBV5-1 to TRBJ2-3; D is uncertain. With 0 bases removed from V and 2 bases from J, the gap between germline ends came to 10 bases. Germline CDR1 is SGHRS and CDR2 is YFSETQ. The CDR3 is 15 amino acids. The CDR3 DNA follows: TGCGCCAGCAGCTTGGACGTGGCTCTCACAGATACGCAGTATTTT. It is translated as CASSLDVALTDTQYF.

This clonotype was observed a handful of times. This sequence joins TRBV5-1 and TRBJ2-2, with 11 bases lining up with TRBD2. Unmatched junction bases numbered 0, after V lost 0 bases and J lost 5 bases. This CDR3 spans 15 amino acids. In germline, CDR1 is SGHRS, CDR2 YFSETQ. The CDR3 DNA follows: TGCGCCAGCAGCTTGGGGACTAGCGGGACCGGGGAGCTGTTTTTT. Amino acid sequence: CASSLGTSGTGELFF.

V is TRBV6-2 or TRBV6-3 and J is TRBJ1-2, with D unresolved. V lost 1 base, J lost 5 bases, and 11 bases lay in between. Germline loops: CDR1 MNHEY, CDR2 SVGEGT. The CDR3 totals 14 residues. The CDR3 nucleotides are TGTGCCAGCAGTTACTTACCGGGTTCGTATGGCTACACCTTC. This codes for CASSYLPGSYGYTF.

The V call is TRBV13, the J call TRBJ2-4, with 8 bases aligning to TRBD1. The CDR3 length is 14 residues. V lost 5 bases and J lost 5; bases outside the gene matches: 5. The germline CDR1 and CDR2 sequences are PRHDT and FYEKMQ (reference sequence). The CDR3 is CASSARGRQNIQYF. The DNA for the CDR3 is TGTGCCAGCAGCGCCAGGGGGCGACAAAACATTCAGTACTTC.

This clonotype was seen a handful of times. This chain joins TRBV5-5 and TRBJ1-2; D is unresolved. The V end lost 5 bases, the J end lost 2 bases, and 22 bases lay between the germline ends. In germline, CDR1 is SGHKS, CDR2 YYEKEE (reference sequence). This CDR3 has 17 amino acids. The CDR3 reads CASSHPRTAIANYGYTF. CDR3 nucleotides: TGTGCCAGCAGTCACCCTAGGACGGCGATCGCGAACTATGGCTACACCTTC.

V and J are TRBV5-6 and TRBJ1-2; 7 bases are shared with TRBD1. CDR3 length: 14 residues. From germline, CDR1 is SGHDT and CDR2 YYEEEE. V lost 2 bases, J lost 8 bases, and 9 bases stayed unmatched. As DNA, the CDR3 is TGTGCCAGCAGCTTTTGGGACAGAATATCAGGCTACACCTTC. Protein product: CASSFWDRISGYTF.

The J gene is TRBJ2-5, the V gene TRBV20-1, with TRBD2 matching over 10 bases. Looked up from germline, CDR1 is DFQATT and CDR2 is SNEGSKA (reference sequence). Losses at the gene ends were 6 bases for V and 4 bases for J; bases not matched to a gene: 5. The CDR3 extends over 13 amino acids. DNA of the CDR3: TGCAGTGCACGGACTAGCGGCAGAGAGACCCAGTACTTC. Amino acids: CSARTSGRETQYF.

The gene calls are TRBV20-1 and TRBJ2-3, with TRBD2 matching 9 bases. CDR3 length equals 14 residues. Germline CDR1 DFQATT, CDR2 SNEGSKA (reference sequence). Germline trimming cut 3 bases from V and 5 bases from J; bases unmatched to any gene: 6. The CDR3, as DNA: TGCAGTGCTAGGGCGGGAGGGTCGAAAGATACGCAGTATTTT. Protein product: CSARAGGSKDTQYF.

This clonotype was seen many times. CDR3 sequence (DNA): TGCGCCAGCAGCCCAGCCAGCCTTACCGGGACAGGCTTTAACTATGGCTACACCTTC. Encoded protein: CASSPASLTGTGFNYGYTF. The V and J genes are TRBV4-1 and TRBJ1-2; TRBD1 matches 8 bases. Germline V gene data show CDR1 as MGHRA and CDR2 as YSYEKL. J lost 1 base, V lost 4 bases, and 17 bases had no gene match. CDR3 length: 19 amino acids.

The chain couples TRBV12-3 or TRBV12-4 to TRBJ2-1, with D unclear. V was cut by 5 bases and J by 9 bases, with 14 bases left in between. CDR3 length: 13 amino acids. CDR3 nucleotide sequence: TGTGCCAGCAGTCTGCCCCGCGTGGGTGAGCAGTTCTTC. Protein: CASSLPRVGEQFF.

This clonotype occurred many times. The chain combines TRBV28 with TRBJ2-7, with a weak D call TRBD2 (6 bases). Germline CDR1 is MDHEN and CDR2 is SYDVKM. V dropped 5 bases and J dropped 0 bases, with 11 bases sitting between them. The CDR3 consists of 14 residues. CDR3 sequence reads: CASSLSGISYEQYF. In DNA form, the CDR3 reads TGTGCCAGCAGTCTTAGCGGAATCTCCTACGAGCAGTACTTC.

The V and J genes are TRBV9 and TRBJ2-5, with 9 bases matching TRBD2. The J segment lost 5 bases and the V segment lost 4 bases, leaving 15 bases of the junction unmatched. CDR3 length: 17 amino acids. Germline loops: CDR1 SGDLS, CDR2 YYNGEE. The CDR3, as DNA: TGTGCCAGCAGCCCCGAGCCCTCGACTAGCGGTTTGGAGACCCAGTACTTC. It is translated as CASSPEPSTSGLETQYF. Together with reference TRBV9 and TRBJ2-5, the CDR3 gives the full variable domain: DSGVTQTPKHLITATGQRVTLRCSPRSGDLSVYWYQQSLDQGLQFLIQYYNGEERAKGNILERFSAQQFPDLHSELNLSSLELGDSALYFCASSPEPSTSGLETQYFGPGTRLLVL.

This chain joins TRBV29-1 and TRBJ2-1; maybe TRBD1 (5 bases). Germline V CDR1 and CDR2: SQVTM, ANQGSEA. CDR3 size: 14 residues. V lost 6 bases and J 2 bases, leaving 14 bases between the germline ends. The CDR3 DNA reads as TGCAGCGTCCAGGGTGGGATGGCCTACAATGAGCAGTTCTTC. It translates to CSVQGGMAYNEQFF.